The 17 T cell receptor beta chains below come from one sample, sequenced in a study of T-cell memory formation after mild COVID-19. TCRdb re-called the 5' RACE reads through MiXCR, storing one row per CDR3 protein. This sample carries approximately 350,000 distinct CDR3 sequences, approximately 15% of them seen once, and the ten largest clones take around a fifth. Sequencing was carried out using PBMCs or a T cell subset sorted from them (not recorded which). These receptor sequences come from a man aged 18 to 30 who had mild COVID-19 (a few samples of this study predate the infection). Cell type and time point are not known.

This clonotype occurred a few times. The V call is TRBV6-5, the J call TRBJ1-5; D is uncertain. Trimming pared 5 bases from V and 0 bases from J, leaving 17 bases between. Germline-derived CDR1 and CDR2 are MNHEY and SVGAGI. CDR3 length: 17 residues. The DNA for the CDR3 is TGTGCCAGCAGTCCGATAGGACGGTACTATAGCAATCAGCCCCAGCATTTT. It encodes CASSPIGRYYSNQPQHF.

This clonotype was detected only a few times. The chain uses TRBV10-3 and TRBJ1-4; TRBD1 might be the D (6 bases). Germline CDR1 and CDR2: ENHRY and SYGVKD. The CDR3 is made up of 14 amino acids. V lost 5 bases and J lost 5, with 12 bases in between. The CDR3 reads CAISPTGGNEKLFF. CDR3 coding DNA: TGTGCCATCAGTCCGACAGGCGGCAATGAAAAACTGTTTTTT.

This clonotype was counted a few times. This chain connects TRBV12-3 or TRBV12-4 to TRBJ2-3; a possible D gene is TRBD2 (6 bases). Trimming took off 6 bases at V and 2 bases at J, with 18 bases between the two ends. The CDR3 has 16 amino acids. Here the CDR3 reads CASSGGTSRVTDTQYF. The CDR3 DNA reads TGTGCCAGCAGCGGAGGGACCTCCAGGGTCACAGATACGCAGTATTTT.

This clonotype was observed a few times. The chain uses TRBV9 and TRBJ1-3, with D perhaps matching TRBD1 (5 bases). V gave up 4 bases and J gave up 2 bases, with 25 bases separating them. CDR1 and CDR2 (germline): SGDLS, YYNGEE. The CDR3 is made up of 19 amino acids. The CDR3 DNA follows: TGTGCCAGCAGCCCCAACATCCAGGGTTATTCCCTTCCTGGAAACACCATATATTTT. It translates to CASSPNIQGYSLPGNTIYF.

The sample holds a few counts of this clonotype. The rearrangement uses TRBV9 and TRBJ2-2; D gene unclear. CDR3 length: 13 residues. V dropped 4 bases and J dropped 4 bases, with 8 bases sitting between them. Germline V gives CDR1 SGDLS, CDR2 YYNGEE. The chain's CDR3 is CASSSPFTGELFF. CDR3 nucleotide sequence: TGTGCCAGCAGCTCCCCCTTCACCGGGGAGCTGTTTTTT.

This clonotype was counted many times. The rearrangement joins TRBV5-1 to TRBJ2-2, with a possible D match to TRBD2 (5 bases). V gave up 0 bases and J gave up 4 bases, with 10 bases separating them. The CDR3 length is 15 residues. Germline V gene data show CDR1 as SGHRS and CDR2 as YFSETQ. CDR3 sequence: CASSLVRAGTGELFF. Here the CDR3 DNA reads TGCGCCAGCAGCTTGGTGCGGGCCGGCACCGGGGAGCTGTTTTTT.

The chain carries TRBV29-1 and TRBJ1-1; maybe TRBD1 (5 bases). The CDR3 consists of 13 residues. Looked up from germline, CDR1 is SQVTM and CDR2 is ANQGSEA. Between the trimmed V and J ends, which lost 1 base and 4 bases, there was a span of 10 bases. This CDR3 is CSVEGQPTTEAFF. In DNA form, the CDR3 reads TGCAGCGTTGAAGGACAGCCGACCACTGAAGCTTTCTTT.

V gene TRBV6-5 combines with J gene TRBJ1-1; the D is unclear. V lost 0 bases and J lost 6, with 14 bases in between. This CDR3 contains 15 residues. Germline values: CDR1 MNHEY, CDR2 SVGAGI. This CDR3 is CASSYSSVRVSEAFF. CDR3 DNA sequence: TGTGCCAGCAGTTACTCATCGGTAAGGGTGTCTGAAGCTTTCTTT.

This clonotype was seen repeatedly, ten times or more. This chain connects TRBV4-3 to TRBJ2-2, with 9 bases fitting TRBD1. Trimming at V came to 3 bases and at J to 2 bases, leaving 10 bases not matched to a gene. This CDR3 has 18 amino acids. Germline CDR1 reads LGHNA; CDR2 reads YSLEER. The DNA for the CDR3 is TGCGCCAGCAGCCACGAGACAGGGGGTATCATAAACACCGGGGAGCTGTTTTTT. Translating gives CASSHETGGIINTGELFF.

Written as DNA, the CDR3 is TGTGCCACCAGCAGAGATGTACAGGGCCCTGAAGCTTTCTTT. It translates to CATSRDVQGPEAFF. This chain links TRBV15 with TRBJ1-1, with a tentative D call TRBD1 (6 bases). Trimming shortened V by 0 bases and J by 6 bases, and 11 bases separated the two germline ends. Germline assignment: CDR1 LNHNV and CDR2 YYDKDF (reference sequence). The CDR3 loop spans 14 amino acids. Combining the CDR3 with reference TRBV15 and TRBJ1-1 gives the whole variable domain DAMVIQNPRYQVTQFGKPVTLSCSQTLNHNVMYWYQQKSSQAPKLLFHYYDKDFNNEADTPDNFQSRRPNTSFCFLDIRSPGLGDTAMYLCATSRDVQGPEAFFGQGTRLTVV.

The V call is TRBV20-1, the J call TRBJ2-5, with a weak D call TRBD2 (7 bases). Between the trimmed V and J ends, which lost 4 bases and 2 bases, there was a span of 14 bases. Germline V lookup: CDR1 DFQATT, CDR2 SNEGSKA (reference sequence). The CDR3 has 14 amino acids. The CDR3 spells CSANGGGDQETQYF. CDR3 bases: TGCAGTGCTAACGGCGGGGGCGATCAAGAGACCCAGTACTTC.

The J gene is TRBJ2-2, the V gene TRBV28, with D perhaps assigned TRBD1 or TRBD2 (5 bases each). The CDR3 consists of 14 residues. Trimming took 4 bases from V and 4 from J, leaving 10 bases between them. Germline lookup yields CDR1 MDHEN and CDR2 SYDVKM. The CDR3: CASSSGGGTGELFF. DNA of the CDR3: TGTGCCAGCAGTTCTGGGGGTGGCACCGGGGAGCTGTTTTTT.

The rearrangement uses TRBV20-1 and TRBJ1-1; no definite D call. The V gene lost 1 base and the J gene lost 4 bases, with 13 bases spanning the gap. The CDR3 has 14 residues. Germline-derived CDR1 and CDR2 are DFQATT and SNEGSKA (reference sequence). The CDR3 bases are TGCAGTGCTAGAGTGCGGGGATTAGGCACTGAAGCTTTCTTT. Translation gives CSARVRGLGTEAFF.

The chain couples TRBV18 to TRBJ1-3; no reliable D call. The CDR3 sequence is 14 residues long. Germline loops: CDR1 KGHSH, CDR2 LQKENI. Trimming pared 3 bases from V and 0 bases from J, leaving 6 bases between. CDR3 nucleotide sequence: TGTGCCAGCTCACCTGAGCGCTCTGGAAACACCATATATTTT. Protein product: CASSPERSGNTIYF.

The V gene is TRBV25-1, the J gene TRBJ2-2; D may match TRBD1 or TRBD2 (5 bases each). This CDR3 contains 12 residues. The germline V gene encodes CDR1 MGHDK and CDR2 SYGVNS. The germline V and J ends were trimmed by 7 bases and 5 bases, with 8 bases remaining between them. The CDR3 spells CASTWGTGELFF. The CDR3 DNA reads as TGTGCCAGCACTTGGGGGACCGGGGAGCTGTTTTTT.

The chain uses TRBV27 and TRBJ2-5; TRBD1 might be the D (5 bases). Germline V gene data show CDR1 as MNHEY and CDR2 as SMNVEV (reference sequence). The CDR3 has 15 residues. Trimming removed 1 base from V and 2 bases from J, with 11 bases in between. The CDR3 bases are TGTGCCAGCAGTTTATGGGCTACAGGACAAGAGACCCAGTACTTC. It translates to CASSLWATGQETQYF.

The chain couples TRBV20-1 to TRBJ2-1; 11 nucleotides align to TRBD2. This CDR3 has 15 residues. With V trimmed by 3 bases and J by 2 bases, 3 bases remained unmatched. CDR1 DFQATT and CDR2 SNEGSKA come from the germline V gene (reference sequence). The chain's CDR3 is CSARDSGGAYNEQFF. In nucleotides, the CDR3 is TGCAGTGCTAGGGATAGCGGGGGGGCCTACAATGAGCAGTTCTTC.